The next 17 T cell receptor beta chains were all read from a single sample in a study of T-cell reconstitution after alpha-beta-depleted transplantation in children. Preparation of the TCRbeta library used unique molecular identifiers. TCRdb reanalysed the PCR reads using MiXCR and keeps one entry per CDR3 protein. The sample lists over 550,000 distinct CDR3 sequences; roughly a tenth were seen once. The source was PBMCs from the stem cell graft donor, collected from the stem cell graft. The receptors derive from a human donor who donated a stem cell graft to a child with acute myeloid leukemia.

This rearrangement joins TRBV6-2 or TRBV6-3 to TRBJ2-1; TRBD2 matches at 7 bases. Germline CDR1 MNHEY, CDR2 SVGEGT. With V trimmed by 2 bases and J by 2 bases, 3 bases remained unmatched. CDR3 length equals 15 residues. As DNA, the CDR3 is TGTGCCAGCAGTTACGGGCGGGGGACCTACAATGAGCAGTTCTTC. It specifies CASSYGRGTYNEQFF.

This clonotype was observed at least ten times. The chain joins TRBV11-2 to TRBJ2-7, with D perhaps TRBD1 (5 bases). Trimming shortened V by 4 bases and J by 6 bases, and 7 bases separated the two germline ends. This CDR3 contains 11 residues. The germline V gene encodes CDR1 SGHAT and CDR2 FQNNGV. This CDR3 reads CASSSGLEQYF. CDR3 sequence (DNA): TGTGCCAGCAGCTCAGGGCTCGAGCAGTACTTC.

J is TRBJ2-3 and V is TRBV20-1, with 13 nucleotides matching TRBD2. The CDR3 totals 14 residues. The germline gives CDR1 DFQATT, CDR2 SNEGSKA (reference sequence). V trimming: 7 bases; J trimming: 1 base; junction bases outside the gene matches: 2. In DNA form, the CDR3 reads TGCAGTGGACTAGCGGGAGGTCGCACAGATACGCAGTATTTT. Its translation is CSGLAGGRTDTQYF.

This clonotype appeared a few times. The rearrangement joins TRBV6-2 or TRBV6-3 to TRBJ1-1; D not resolved. CDR1 is MNHEY, CDR2 SVGEGT, per germline. V was pared by 2 bases and J by 1 base, with 8 bases between. This CDR3 contains 14 residues. The CDR3 coding sequence is TGTGCCAGCAGTTACCCTAGGAAGAACACTGAAGCTTTCTTT. It translates to CASSYPRKNTEAFF.

Concerning this clonotype: Since the CDR3 does not end with the conserved phenylalanine or tryptophan, this likely comes from a read error. J is TRBJ1-2 and V is TRBV29-1; 8 nucleotides match TRBD1. Unmatched junction bases numbered 8, after V lost 6 bases and J lost 2 bases. The CDR3 is 14 amino acids. CDR1 and CDR2 (germline): SQVTM, ANQGSEA. CDR3 bases: TGCAGCGTGGAGAGGACAGGGAGGAACTATGGCTACACCTCC. Its protein is CSVERTGRNYGYTS.

V usage is TRBV2 and J usage is TRBJ2-2, with 11 bases aligning to TRBD2. V shed 6 bases and J 4 bases; nucleotides not matched to a gene: 7. From germline, CDR1 is SNHLY and CDR2 FYNNEI. This CDR3 contains 16 residues. The CDR3 protein is CASRALAGVSTGELFF. The CDR3 DNA sequence: TGTGCCAGCAGGGCACTAGCGGGAGTTAGCACCGGGGAGCTGTTTTTT.

This clonotype came up many times. J is TRBJ2-1 and V is TRBV9; no definite D call. V was cut by 0 bases and J by 5 bases, with 6 bases left in between. In germline, CDR1 is SGDLS, CDR2 YYNGEE. The CDR3 covers 13 residues. In nucleotides, the CDR3 is TGTGCCAGCAGCGTAGCTATCCACAATGAGCAGTTCTTC. It translates to CASSVAIHNEQFF.

As DNA, the CDR3 is TGTGCCACCAGCAGAGATTTGGAGGTCTACAATGAGCAGTTCTTC. Translated, it gives CATSRDLEVYNEQFF. The rearrangement uses TRBV15 and TRBJ2-1, with a weak D call TRBD2 (5 bases). CDR3 length: 15 amino acids. CDR1 and CDR2 (germline): LNHNV, YYDKDF (reference sequence). The V gene lost 0 bases and the J gene lost 3 bases, with 9 bases spanning the gap.

The chain is built from TRBV7-9 and TRBJ1-1; no firm D call. V was pared by 2 bases and J by 0 bases, with 7 bases between. Germline V CDR1 and CDR2: SEHNR, FQNEAQ (reference sequence). The CDR3 loop spans 14 amino acids. CDR3 protein: CASSLIGLNTEAFF. As DNA, the CDR3 is TGTGCCAGCAGCTTAATAGGACTGAACACTGAAGCTTTCTTT.

This clonotype was seen a handful of times. This chain links TRBV20-1 with TRBJ2-7, with 10 positions matching TRBD1. The CDR3 is 13 residues long. Looked up from germline, CDR1 is DFQATT and CDR2 is SNEGSKA (reference sequence). The V segment lost 4 bases and the J segment 4 bases; nucleotides outside the gene matches: 4. CDR3 DNA: TGCAGTGCTACCGGGACAGGGGTTTACGAGCAGTACTTC. This encodes CSATGTGVYEQYF.

The chain links TRBV5-1 to TRBJ1-1; D may be TRBD1 (5 bases). The germline V gene encodes CDR1 SGHRS and CDR2 YFSETQ. Trimming removed 0 bases from V and 10 bases from J, with 19 bases in between. This CDR3 is built from 15 residues. Written as DNA, the CDR3 is TGCGCCAGCAGCTTGGGGGGGACCGCGGTTGCGGGAGCTTTCTTT. Protein sequence: CASSLGGTAVAGAFF.

V is TRBV18 and J is TRBJ2-7; the match to TRBD2 covers 9 bases. Germline V gene lookup returns CDR1 KGHSH and CDR2 LQKENI. The CDR3 covers 16 residues. J gave up 4 bases and V 2 bases, and 9 bases lay outside the gene matches. CDR3 protein: CASSPVSSGNGYEQYF. CDR3 coding DNA: TGTGCCAGCTCACCAGTTTCTAGCGGGAATGGGTACGAGCAGTACTTC.

The chain couples TRBV7-3 to TRBJ2-1; the match to TRBD2 covers 10 bases. The CDR3 loop spans 16 amino acids. Germline trimming cut 5 bases from V and 3 bases from J; bases unmatched to any gene: 7. Germline V gene sequence: CDR1 SGHTA, CDR2 FQGTGA. Written as DNA, the CDR3 is TGTGCCAGCAGCACTAGCGGGGCTCTAGACTACAATGAGCAGTTCTTC. Translated: CASSTSGALDYNEQFF.

This chain links TRBV12-3 or TRBV12-4 with TRBJ1-4; D may be TRBD1 (6 bases). The V and J ends lost 4 bases and 6 bases respectively, with 18 bases between them. The CDR3 has 16 residues. The CDR3 spells CASSSQTWGRDEKLFF. CDR3 DNA sequence: TGTGCCAGCAGTTCACAGACGTGGGGGCGCGATGAAAAACTGTTTTTT.

This clonotype was observed a few times. J is TRBJ2-1 and V is TRBV20-1; TRBD1 agrees at 8 bases. Germline assignment: CDR1 DFQATT and CDR2 SNEGSKA (reference sequence). V shed 5 bases, J shed 6 bases, and the junction held 12 bases outside the gene matches. The CDR3 is 15 amino acids. The CDR3 DNA sequence: TGCAGTGCTGCCCAGGGGGCGATGCCCGCCAATGAGCAGTTCTTC. Protein: CSAAQGAMPANEQFF.

The chain links TRBV9 to TRBJ2-2, with TRBD2 as a possible D gene (5 bases). V was pared by 0 bases and J by 5 bases, with 8 bases between. The germline V gene encodes CDR1 SGDLS and CDR2 YYNGEE. The CDR3 consists of 14 residues. In DNA form, the CDR3 reads TGTGCCAGCAGCGTAGAAGAGGGAACCGGGGAGCTGTTTTTT. It specifies CASSVEEGTGELFF. The complete variable domain, with remaining parts taken from reference TRBV9 and TRBJ2-2, reads DSGVTQTPKHLITATGQRVTLRCSPRSGDLSVYWYQQSLDQGLQFLIQYYNGEERAKGNILERFSAQQFPDLHSELNLSSLELGDSALYFCASSVEEGTGELFFGEGSRLTVL.

The genes are TRBV5-1 and TRBJ2-5, with D possibly being TRBD1 (5 bases). V was shortened by 0 bases and J by 5 bases, with 14 bases between the two germline ends. Germline loops: CDR1 SGHRS, CDR2 YFSETQ. The CDR3 consists of 15 residues. CDR3 amino acids: CASSLAGFFGETQYF. The CDR3 DNA sequence: TGCGCCAGCAGCTTGGCAGGGTTTTTCGGTGAGACCCAGTACTTC.